The rows below give T cell receptor beta chains drawn from one sample of a study of beta chain features in type 1 diabetes. Sequencing was performed with immunoSEQ multiplex PCR; in TCRdb, only in-frame clones are kept and a portion is missing. The sample holds over 650,000 clones, over 13% seen once. The sequenced sample was naive CD4+ T cells from blood. The receptors originated from a man younger than 35 with type 1 diabetes. Each CDR3 is given with its conserved first and last residue. The order of the fields is clone size, V gene, J gene, D gene, CDR3 protein, CDR3 DNA. D genes are given only for firm matches. Clone size is given for some rows only: seen once, a few or many times, or a class if the clone is expanded.

clone_size: .; v_call: TRBV6-6; j_call: TRBJ2-3; d_call: TRBD1; cdr3_aa: CAVTRQGGTDTQYF; cdr3_nt: TGTGCCGTAACAAGACAGGGTGGGACAGATACGCAGTATTTT
clone_size: few; v_call: TRBV7-9; j_call: TRBJ2-5; d_call: .; cdr3_aa: CASSLGATQETQYF; cdr3_nt: TGTGCCAGCAGCTTAGGGGCTACCCAAGAGACCCAGTACTTC
clone_size: .; v_call: TRBV4-2; j_call: TRBJ2-5; d_call: .; cdr3_aa: CASSQESSQETQYF; cdr3_nt: TGTGCCAGCAGCCAAGAGTCTAGTCAAGAGACCCAGTACTTC
clone_size: few; v_call: TRBV5-6; j_call: TRBJ2-5; d_call: .; cdr3_aa: CASSSSSRGEETQYF; cdr3_nt: TGTGCCAGCAGCTCTAGCAGCAGGGGCGAAGAGACCCAGTACTTC
clone_size: few; v_call: TRBV7-2; j_call: TRBJ2-7; d_call: .; cdr3_aa: CASSSGQMTFGEQYF; cdr3_nt: .
clone_size: .; v_call: TRBV7-2; j_call: TRBJ2-7; d_call: TRBD2; cdr3_aa: CASSSRGSHEQYF; cdr3_nt: TGTGCCAGCAGTTCGCGGGGGTCCCACGAGCAGTACTTC
clone_size: .; v_call: TRBV19; j_call: TRBJ2-7; d_call: TRBD1; cdr3_aa: CASKRGRSDEQYF; cdr3_nt: TGTGCCAGTAAAAGGGGGCGTTCAGACGAGCAGTACTTC
clone_size: .; v_call: TRBV9; j_call: TRBJ1-1; d_call: .; cdr3_aa: CASSPAPTNTEAFF; cdr3_nt: TGTGCCAGCAGCCCAGCCCCCACAAACACTGAAGCTTTCTTT
clone_size: .; v_call: TRBV7-2; j_call: TRBJ2-3; d_call: .; cdr3_aa: CASSKRPSLGTDTQYF; cdr3_nt: TGTGCCAGCAGCAAACGACCGTCACTGGGGACAGATACGCAGTATTTT
clone_size: .; v_call: TRBV30; j_call: TRBJ1-6; d_call: .; cdr3_aa: CAWSVSGSRSPLHF; cdr3_nt: TGTGCCTGGAGTGTATCCGGCTCGAGATCACCCCTCCACTTT
clone_size: .; v_call: TRBV1; j_call: TRBJ2-7; d_call: .; cdr3_aa: CTSSLRQPSKVYEQYF; cdr3_nt: TGCACCAGCAGCCTGCGACAGCCTTCCAAAGTCTACGAGCAGTACTTC
clone_size: .; v_call: TRBV7-2; j_call: TRBJ2-1; d_call: .; cdr3_aa: CASRNRESDNEQFF; cdr3_nt: TGTGCCAGCAGAAACAGGGAGTCGGACAATGAGCAGTTCTTC
clone_size: .; v_call: TRBV7-9; j_call: TRBJ2-3; d_call: .; cdr3_aa: CASSRRQETQYF; cdr3_nt: TGTGCCAGCAGCCGCAGACAGGAGACGCAGTATTTT
clone_size: few; v_call: TRBV5-8; j_call: TRBJ2-7; d_call: TRBD1; cdr3_aa: CAKRQGAYEQYF; cdr3_nt: TGTGCCAAACGACAGGGGGCTTACGAGCAGTACTTC
clone_size: few; v_call: TRBV18; j_call: TRBJ2-5; d_call: .; cdr3_aa: CASSTPTVQETQYF; cdr3_nt: TGTGCCAGCTCAACGCCGACAGTCCAAGAGACCCAGTACTTC
clone_size: few; v_call: TRBV30; j_call: TRBJ2-1; d_call: TRBD2; cdr3_aa: CAWGAYGQREANEQFF; cdr3_nt: TGTGCCTGGGGAGCGTACGGGCAGCGGGAGGCTAATGAGCAGTTCTTC
clone_size: few; v_call: TRBV30; j_call: TRBJ1-3; d_call: TRBD1; cdr3_aa: CAWSVQGWSGNTIYF; cdr3_nt: TGTGCCTGGAGTGTACAGGGGTGGTCTGGAAACACCATATATTTT
clone_size: .; v_call: TRBV9; j_call: TRBJ1-6; d_call: TRBD1; cdr3_aa: CASSVGEGQGYSPLHF; cdr3_nt: TGTGCCAGCAGCGTAGGGGAGGGACAGGGGTATTCACCCCTCCACTTT
clone_size: few; v_call: TRBV7-2; j_call: TRBJ2-7; d_call: .; cdr3_aa: CASSATVPSYEQYF; cdr3_nt: TGTGCCAGCAGCGCCACCGTCCCCTCCTACGAGCAGTACTTC
clone_size: .; v_call: TRBV5-4; j_call: TRBJ2-2; d_call: TRBD2; cdr3_aa: CASSLGLAGGIGELFF; cdr3_nt: TGTGCCAGCAGCTTGGGACTAGCGGGAGGGATCGGGGAGCTGTTTTTT
clone_size: few; v_call: TRBV6-5; j_call: TRBJ2-2; d_call: .; cdr3_aa: CASSYRLTGELFF; cdr3_nt: TGTGCCAGCAGTTACAGACTGACCGGGGAGCTGTTTTTT
clone_size: few; v_call: TRBV10-3; j_call: TRBJ2-7; d_call: TRBD1; cdr3_aa: CAISPRQGSSEQYF; cdr3_nt: TGTGCCATCAGCCCGCGACAGGGCTCGAGCGAGCAGTACTTC
clone_size: few; v_call: TRBV9; j_call: TRBJ1-2; d_call: .; cdr3_aa: CASSVASGLDGYTF; cdr3_nt: TGTGCCAGCAGCGTAGCATCAGGGTTAGATGGCTACACCTTC
clone_size: .; v_call: TRBV5-1; j_call: TRBJ2-6; d_call: TRBD2; cdr3_aa: CASSYTTSAGANVLTF; cdr3_nt: TGCGCCAGCAGCTATACTACTAGCGCTGGGGCCAACGTCCTGACTTTC
clone_size: many; v_call: TRBV14; j_call: TRBJ2-4; d_call: .; cdr3_aa: CASSQAGGGLQYF; cdr3_nt: TGTGCCAGCAGCCAAGCTGGAGGGGGCCTTCAGTACTTC
clone_size: few; v_call: TRBV4-1; j_call: TRBJ2-1; d_call: TRBD2; cdr3_aa: CASSQVTSGRVNEQFF; cdr3_nt: TGCGCCAGCAGCCAAGTGACTAGCGGGAGGGTAAATGAGCAGTTCTTC
clone_size: .; v_call: TRBV7-2; j_call: TRBJ2-7; d_call: .; cdr3_aa: CASSLTTEQYF; cdr3_nt: TGTGCCAGCAGCTTGACCACCGAGCAGTACTTC
clone_size: .; v_call: TRBV5-1; j_call: TRBJ2-1; d_call: .; cdr3_aa: CASRVATSSYNEQFF; cdr3_nt: TGCGCCAGTCGCGTTGCAACGAGCTCCTACAATGAGCAGTTCTTC
clone_size: .; v_call: TRBV27; j_call: TRBJ2-1; d_call: .; cdr3_aa: CASSPGYRGYNEQFF; cdr3_nt: TGTGCCAGCAGCCCCGGGTACCGGGGGTACAATGAGCAGTTCTTC
clone_size: .; v_call: TRBV29-1; j_call: TRBJ1-5; d_call: .; cdr3_aa: CSVEGQGGQPQHF; cdr3_nt: TGCAGCGTTGAAGGGCAGGGAGGCCAGCCCCAGCATTTT
clone_size: .; v_call: TRBV19; j_call: TRBJ1-5; d_call: .; cdr3_aa: CASSLGGGRQPQHF; cdr3_nt: TGTGCCAGTAGTCTGGGCGGGGGCCGTCAGCCCCAGCATTTT
clone_size: .; v_call: TRBV30; j_call: TRBJ1-1; d_call: .; cdr3_aa: CAWSVSGATEAFF; cdr3_nt: TGTGCCTGGAGTGTATCAGGGGCAACTGAAGCTTTCTTT
clone_size: .; v_call: TRBV30; j_call: TRBJ2-2; d_call: .; cdr3_aa: CAWKFGTNTGELFF; cdr3_nt: TGTGCCTGGAAATTTGGGACGAACACCGGGGAGCTGTTTTTT
clone_size: .; v_call: TRBV7-3; j_call: TRBJ2-2; d_call: .; cdr3_aa: CASSLTLGARAGELFF; cdr3_nt: TGTGCCAGCAGCTTAACTCTAGGGGCGAGGGCCGGGGAGCTGTTTTTT
clone_size: few; v_call: TRBV6-5; j_call: TRBJ2-3; d_call: .; cdr3_aa: CASSYDRVFPDTQYF; cdr3_nt: TGTGCCAGCAGTTACGATCGTGTCTTCCCAGATACGCAGTATTTT
clone_size: few; v_call: TRBV5-8; j_call: TRBJ2-1; d_call: .; cdr3_aa: CASSGFGSYNEQFF; cdr3_nt: TGTGCCAGCAGCGGGTTTGGTTCCTACAATGAGCAGTTCTTC
clone_size: few; v_call: TRBV2; j_call: TRBJ2-5; d_call: .; cdr3_aa: CASRGDQETQYF; cdr3_nt: TGTGCCAGTAGGGGGGACCAAGAGACCCAGTACTTC
clone_size: many; v_call: TRBV28; j_call: TRBJ2-1; d_call: .; cdr3_aa: CASGKTGRASYNEQFF; cdr3_nt: TGTGCCAGCGGAAAGACAGGACGCGCATCCTACAATGAGCAGTTCTTC
clone_size: .; v_call: TRBV2; j_call: TRBJ2-1; d_call: .; cdr3_aa: CASSEGSGTYNEQFF; cdr3_nt: TGTGCCAGCAGTGAAGGGTCGGGGACCTACAATGAGCAGTTCTTC
clone_size: many; v_call: TRBV10-3; j_call: TRBJ2-4; d_call: .; cdr3_aa: CAISGGAGRGIQYF; cdr3_nt: TGTGCCATCAGTGGTGGGGCAGGTCGTGGCATTCAGTACTTC
clone_size: .; v_call: TRBV5-1; j_call: TRBJ2-5; d_call: TRBD2; cdr3_aa: CASSLERLAGQETQYF; cdr3_nt: TGCGCCAGCAGCTTGGAAAGGTTAGCGGGGCAAGAGACCCAGTACTTC
clone_size: .; v_call: TRBV7-9; j_call: TRBJ1-2; d_call: .; cdr3_aa: CASSSESGYTF; cdr3_nt: TGTGCCAGCAGCTCGGAATCTGGCTACACCTTC
clone_size: .; v_call: TRBV2; j_call: TRBJ2-1; d_call: .; cdr3_aa: CASTLGGSSPSYNEQFF; cdr3_nt: TGTGCCAGCACCCTGGGTGGATCGTCTCCCTCCTACAATGAGCAGTTCTTC
clone_size: few; v_call: TRBV28; j_call: TRBJ2-7; d_call: TRBD1; cdr3_aa: CASSSGQGKQYF; cdr3_nt: TGTGCCAGCAGTTCAGGACAGGGGAAGCAGTACTTC
clone_size: few; v_call: TRBV28; j_call: TRBJ2-2; d_call: .; cdr3_aa: CASSPQYTTGELFF; cdr3_nt: TGTGCCAGCAGTCCTCAGTACACTACCGGGGAGCTGTTTTTT
clone_size: .; v_call: TRBV7-9; j_call: TRBJ1-1; d_call: TRBD1; cdr3_aa: CASSLGQGNTEAFF; cdr3_nt: TGTGCCAGCAGCTTAGGACAGGGGAACACTGAAGCTTTCTTT
clone_size: few; v_call: TRBV5-1; j_call: TRBJ2-3; d_call: TRBD2; cdr3_aa: CASTYWTSGSTDTQYF; cdr3_nt: TGCGCCAGCACCTACTGGACTAGCGGGAGCACAGATACGCAGTATTTT
clone_size: few; v_call: TRBV30; j_call: TRBJ2-3; d_call: .; cdr3_aa: CAWNDSPTDTQYF; cdr3_nt: TGTGCCTGGAACGACTCGCCCACAGATACGCAGTATTTT
clone_size: .; v_call: TRBV10-1; j_call: TRBJ2-2; d_call: .; cdr3_aa: CASSESRGPGELFF; cdr3_nt: TGCGCCAGCAGTGAGTCGAGAGGGCCCGGGGAGCTGTTTTTT
clone_size: few; v_call: TRBV7-2; j_call: TRBJ1-2; d_call: TRBD1; cdr3_aa: CASTAQQGSGYTF; cdr3_nt: TGTGCCAGCACCGCTCAACAGGGGTCTGGCTACACCTTC
clone_size: .; v_call: TRBV30; j_call: TRBJ2-5; d_call: .; cdr3_aa: CAWSEQETQYF; cdr3_nt: TGTGCCTGGAGTGAACAAGAGACCCAGTACTTC
clone_size: few; v_call: TRBV19; j_call: TRBJ2-6; d_call: .; cdr3_aa: CASSMRVGVGANVLTF; cdr3_nt: TGTGCCAGTAGTATGCGTGTTGGCGTTGGGGCCAACGTCCTGACTTTC
clone_size: few; v_call: TRBV10-3; j_call: TRBJ1-5; d_call: .; cdr3_aa: CAISESQGDRNQPQHF; cdr3_nt: TGTGCCATCAGTGAGTCCCAGGGTGATCGCAATCAGCCCCAGCATTTT
clone_size: .; v_call: TRBV9; j_call: TRBJ2-6; d_call: .; cdr3_aa: CASSVAGSVRAGANVLTF; cdr3_nt: TGTGCCAGCAGCGTAGCTGGGTCAGTAAGAGCTGGGGCCAACGTCCTGACTTTC
clone_size: .; v_call: TRBV5-1; j_call: TRBJ2-1; d_call: .; cdr3_aa: CASSLGPSSNEQFF; cdr3_nt: TGCGCCAGCAGCTTGGGCCCTAGCTCCAATGAGCAGTTCTTC
clone_size: few; v_call: TRBV2; j_call: TRBJ1-6; d_call: TRBD1; cdr3_aa: CASSGQGDSPLHF; cdr3_nt: TGTGCCAGCAGCGGACAGGGCGATTCACCCCTCCACTTT
clone_size: few; v_call: TRBV10-1; j_call: TRBJ2-1; d_call: .; cdr3_aa: CASSYPGDEQFF; cdr3_nt: TGCGCCAGCAGTTACCCAGGGGATGAGCAGTTCTTC